Listed below are T cell receptor beta chains from one sample, sequenced in a study of CD8 T cells in ankylosing spondylitis. TCRdb re-called the 5' RACE reads with MiXCR, one entry per CDR3 protein. The sample shows fewer than 180,000 distinct CDR3 sequences, around two fifths of them seen only once. The specimen sequenced was synovial fluid, either unsorted or a sorted T cell fraction (not recorded which). Every receptor here comes from a male donor with ankylosing spondylitis. The CDR3 runs from the conserved cysteine through the conserved F or W. The D gene is left open where the match is weak. Clone sizes are given selectively: once, few, many, or a class where the clone is expanded.

D: TRBD2
J: TRBJ2-5
V: TRBV4-1
size: NA
CDR3: CASSQELAVQETQYF
DNA: TGCGCCAGCAGCCAAGAACTAGCGGTGCAAGAGACCCAGTACTTC

D: TRBD1
J: TRBJ1-1
V: TRBV27
size: NA
CDR3: CASSLGGDRGRNWNTEAFF
DNA: TGTGCCAGCAGTTTAGGGGGTGACAGGGGACGTAACTGGAACACTGAAGCTTTCTTT

D: NA
J: TRBJ2-1
V: TRBV4-1
size: few
CDR3: CASSQDTYEQFF
DNA: TGCGCCAGCAGCCAAGACACGTATGAGCAGTTCTTC

D: TRBD2
J: TRBJ2-1
V: TRBV19
size: NA
CDR3: CASTRLAGGSGEQFF
DNA: TGTGCCAGTACCCGACTAGCGGGAGGGTCTGGTGAGCAGTTCTTC

D: NA
J: TRBJ2-3
V: TRBV19
size: NA
CDR3: CASALIVSDTQYF
DNA: TGTGCCAGTGCCCTAATCGTCTCAGATACGCAGTATTTT

D: NA
J: TRBJ1-1
V: TRBV3-1
size: NA
CDR3: CASSQDWFIPNTEAFF
DNA: TGTGCCAGCAGCCAAGATTGGTTTATACCGAACACTGAAGCTTTCTTT

D: NA
J: TRBJ2-7
V: TRBV4-1
size: NA
CDR3: CASSQVFGRRDYEQYF
DNA: TGCGCCAGCAGCCAAGTATTCGGCAGGCGCGACTACGAGCAGTACTTC

D: NA
J: TRBJ2-2
V: TRBV29-1
size: many
CDR3: CSVEEVNTGELFF
DNA: TGCAGCGTTGAAGAGGTAAACACCGGGGAGCTGTTTTTT

D: TRBD1
J: TRBJ2-6
V: TRBV4-1
size: few
CDR3: CASSQGQGAGSGANVLTF
DNA: TGCGCCAGCAGCCAAGGACAGGGGGCAGGTTCTGGGGCCAACGTCCTGACTTTC

D: TRBD2
J: TRBJ2-5
V: TRBV15
size: NA
CDR3: CATSSRSGGEETQYF
DNA: TGTGCCACCAGCAGTCGTAGCGGGGGAGAAGAGACCCAGTACTTC

D: TRBD1
J: TRBJ2-7
V: TRBV5-1
size: NA
CDR3: CASSWDSPYEQYF
DNA: TGCGCCAGCAGCTGGGACAGCCCTTACGAGCAGTACTTC

D: TRBD1
J: TRBJ2-1
V: TRBV27
size: NA
CDR3: CASSSPGQGYNEQFF
DNA: TGTGCCAGCAGTTCGCCGGGACAGGGATACAATGAGCAGTTCTTC

D: TRBD1
J: TRBJ2-1
V: TRBV24-1
size: few
CDR3: CATSDNAGQGAHSNEQFF
DNA: TGTGCCACCAGTGACAACGCGGGGCAGGGGGCTCATAGCAATGAGCAGTTCTTC

D: TRBD1
J: TRBJ2-3
V: TRBV6-2/TRBV6-3
size: NA
CDR3: CASSYLLGTGGDPSTDTQYF
DNA: TGTGCCAGCAGTTACCTACTCGGGACAGGGGGAGACCCTAGCACAGATACGCAGTATTTT

D: TRBD1
J: TRBJ2-7
V: TRBV29-1
size: few
CDR3: CSVDSLTGLAYEQYF
DNA: TGCAGCGTTGACTCCCTGACAGGGCTCGCCTACGAGCAGTACTTC

D: TRBD1
J: TRBJ2-5
V: TRBV20-1
size: NA
CDR3: CSARGTVLGRETQYF
DNA: TGCAGTGCTAGGGGGACAGTGCTGGGTCGAGAGACCCAGTACTTC

D: TRBD2
J: TRBJ2-1
V: TRBV20-1
size: NA
CDR3: CSATGGREDNEQFF
DNA: TGCAGTGCCACCGGGGGGCGGGAGGACAATGAGCAGTTCTTC

D: NA
J: TRBJ1-1
V: TRBV5-1
size: NA
CDR3: CASSGPGILSTEAFF
DNA: TGCGCCAGCAGCGGACCGGGAATACTAAGCACTGAAGCTTTCTTT

D: TRBD1
J: TRBJ1-2
V: TRBV28
size: NA
CDR3: CASSQGTGGIYGYIF
DNA: TGTGCCAGCAGTCAAGGGACAGGGGGTATCTATGGCTACATCTTC

D: NA
J: TRBJ2-1
V: TRBV28
size: few
CDR3: CASSLVVVGNEQFF
DNA: TGTGCCAGCAGTTTGGTGGTCGTGGGTAATGAGCAGTTCTTC

D: NA
J: TRBJ1-2
V: TRBV6-6
size: NA
CDR3: CASSYNAGVVDTF
DNA: TGTGCCAGCAGTTACAACGCAGGGGTTGTCGACACCTTC

D: NA
J: TRBJ2-4
V: TRBV29-1
size: NA
CDR3: CSVELDIQYF
DNA: TGCAGCGTTGAATTGGACATTCAGTACTTC

D: TRBD2
J: TRBJ2-7
V: TRBV2
size: NA
CDR3: CASRAISRGAGYEQYF
DNA: TGTGCCAGCAGGGCCATTTCGCGGGGGGCCGGATACGAGCAGTACTTC

D: NA
J: TRBJ2-1
V: TRBV9
size: many
CDR3: CASSTRTGNEQFF
DNA: TGTGCCAGCAGCACCCGGACGGGGAATGAGCAGTTCTTC

D: NA
J: TRBJ1-2
V: TRBV12-3/TRBV12-4
size: few
CDR3: CASSLFKTYPFYGYTF
DNA: TGTGCCAGCAGTTTATTTAAGACGTATCCCTTCTATGGCTACACCTTC

D: TRBD2
J: TRBJ2-1
V: TRBV5-8
size: NA
CDR3: CASRAGLAGGQF
DNA: TGTGCCAGCAGAGCTGGACTAGCGGGAGGACAATTC

D: NA
J: TRBJ1-1
V: TRBV6-5
size: many
CDR3: CASSYSQSDLYFEAFF
DNA: TGTGCCAGCAGTTACTCCCAATCGGACCTATATTTTGAAGCTTTCTTT

D: NA
J: TRBJ2-2
V: TRBV15
size: few
CDR3: CATRFPQGNTGELFF
DNA: TGTGCCACCAGATTCCCACAGGGAAACACCGGGGAGCTGTTTTTT

D: NA
J: TRBJ2-5
V: TRBV12-3/TRBV12-4
size: NA
CDR3: CASSLRIQETQYF
DNA: TGTGCCAGCAGTTTACGGATCCAAGAGACCCAGTACTTC

D: NA
J: TRBJ1-1
V: TRBV2
size: many
CDR3: CASSEDTNDGTEAFF
DNA: TGTGCCAGCAGTGAAGACACCAACGACGGCACTGAAGCTTTCTTT

D: NA
J: TRBJ1-1
V: TRBV6-2/TRBV6-3
size: few
CDR3: CASRHGGGRRTEAFF
DNA: TGTGCCAGCAGACACGGGGGGGGGAGGCGCACTGAAGCTTTCTTT

D: NA
J: TRBJ2-3
V: TRBV5-1
size: NA
CDR3: CASSLEWDPVIYF
DNA: TGCGCCAGCAGCTTGGAGTGGGACCCCGTCATTTATTTT

D: NA
J: TRBJ2-7
V: TRBV20-1
size: few
CDR3: CSARTPTPPSTGRGGEQYF
DNA: TGCAGTGCTAGAACCCCCACCCCCCCCTCAACGGGACGAGGTGGCGAGCAGTACTTC

D: TRBD1
J: TRBJ2-7
V: TRBV20-1
size: many
CDR3: CSASTPDRASYEQYF
DNA: TGCAGTGCCTCTACCCCGGACAGGGCTTCCTACGAGCAGTACTTC

D: TRBD2
J: TRBJ2-7
V: TRBV7-6
size: NA
CDR3: CASSHPTSGIPYEQYF
DNA: TGTGCCAGCAGCCACCCCACTAGCGGGATACCCTACGAGCAGTACTTC

D: NA
J: TRBJ1-1
V: TRBV6-5
size: NA
CDR3: CASSYAIQGQNTEAFF
DNA: TGTGCCAGCAGTTACGCCATCCAGGGACAGAACACTGAAGCTTTCTTT

D: TRBD1
J: TRBJ2-7
V: TRBV13
size: NA
CDR3: CASSPTGQGLSEQYF
DNA: TGTGCCAGCAGCCCCACAGGACAGGGTCTTTCCGAGCAGTACTTC

D: TRBD2
J: TRBJ2-2
V: TRBV5-6
size: NA
CDR3: CASSLWSGGPSGELFF
DNA: TGTGCCAGCAGCTTGTGGAGCGGGGGCCCGAGCGGGGAGCTGTTTTTT

D: NA
J: TRBJ1-1
V: TRBV14
size: NA
CDR3: CASSQAPGGLTFF
DNA: TGTGCCAGCAGCCAAGCGCCCGGGGGGCTGACTTTCTTT

D: NA
J: TRBJ2-7
V: TRBV6-2/TRBV6-3
size: many
CDR3: CASSLLAGLSYEQYF
DNA: TGTGCCAGCAGTCTTCTCGCAGGGCTCTCCTACGAGCAGTACTTC

D: NA
J: TRBJ2-5
V: TRBV7-9
size: NA
CDR3: CASSLVAPRQTQYF
DNA: TGTGCCAGCAGCTTGGTAGCTCCCCGACAGACCCAGTACTTC

D: NA
J: TRBJ2-1
V: TRBV18
size: NA
CDR3: CASSPSVYNEQFF
DNA: TGTGCCAGCTCACCATCAGTTTACAATGAGCAGTTCTTC

D: TRBD2
J: TRBJ2-5
V: TRBV10-3
size: NA
CDR3: CAISVGRDASETQYF
DNA: TGTGCCATCAGTGTAGGGAGGGATGCTTCGGAGACCCAGTACTTC

D: TRBD2
J: TRBJ2-1
V: TRBV7-9
size: many
CDR3: CASSRGSSYNEQFF
DNA: TGTGCCAGCAGCCGCGGGAGTTCCTACAATGAGCAGTTCTTC

D: NA
J: TRBJ2-7
V: TRBV12-3/TRBV12-4
size: few
CDR3: CASSTRDNPSYEQYF
DNA: TGTGCCAGCAGTACCCGCGACAACCCCTCCTACGAGCAGTACTTC

D: TRBD2
J: TRBJ2-1
V: TRBV29-1
size: NA
CDR3: CSGAGGIYNEQFF
DNA: TGCAGCGGAGCGGGAGGAATTTACAATGAGCAGTTCTTC

D: TRBD1
J: TRBJ1-2
V: TRBV10-3
size: few
CDR3: CAIGGGQALYGYTF
DNA: TGTGCCATCGGAGGGGGACAGGCCCTCTATGGCTACACCTTC

D: NA
J: TRBJ2-1
V: TRBV10-3
size: NA
CDR3: CAISKTENEQFF
DNA: TGTGCCATCAGCAAGACCGAAAATGAGCAGTTCTTC

D: NA
J: TRBJ2-7
V: TRBV18
size: NA
CDR3: CASSPEQEAYEQYF
DNA: TGTGCCAGCTCACCCGAACAGGAGGCGTACGAGCAGTACTTC

D: NA
J: TRBJ2-7
V: TRBV20-1
size: NA
CDR3: CSASAAVSYEQYF
DNA: TGCAGTGCTAGTGCCGCGGTCAGTTACGAGCAGTACTTC

D: NA
J: TRBJ2-1
V: TRBV7-6
size: NA
CDR3: CASSLVRGEQFF
DNA: TGTGCCAGCAGCTTAGTCCGTGGGGAGCAGTTCTTC